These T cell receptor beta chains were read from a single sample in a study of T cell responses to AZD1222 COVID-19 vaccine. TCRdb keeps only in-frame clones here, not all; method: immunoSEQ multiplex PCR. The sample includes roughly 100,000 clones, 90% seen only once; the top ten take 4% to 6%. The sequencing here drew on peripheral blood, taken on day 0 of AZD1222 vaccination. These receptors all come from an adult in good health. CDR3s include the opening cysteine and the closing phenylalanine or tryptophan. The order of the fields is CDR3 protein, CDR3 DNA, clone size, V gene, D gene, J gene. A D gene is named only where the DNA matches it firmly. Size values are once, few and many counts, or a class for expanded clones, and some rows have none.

CDR3aa: CASSWGTNYEQYF
CDR3nt: TGTGCCAGCAGTTGGGGGACTAACTACGAGCAGTACTTC
abundance: -
v_gene: TRBV6-2/TRBV6-3
d_gene: TRBD2
j_gene: TRBJ2-7

CDR3aa: CASSLPQGGQPQHF
CDR3nt: TGTGCCAGCAGTTTACCACAGGGGGGACAGCCCCAGCATTTT
abundance: -
v_gene: TRBV28
d_gene: TRBD1
j_gene: TRBJ1-5

CDR3aa: CSVRDTYNSPLHF
CDR3nt: TGCAGCGTAAGGGACACCTATAATTCACCCCTCCACTTT
abundance: -
v_gene: TRBV29-1
d_gene: -
j_gene: TRBJ1-6

CDR3aa: CASSPRELRSRGVQKLFF
CDR3nt: TGTGCCAGCAGCCCCCGGGAGCTCCGTAGTCGGGGGGTGCAAAAACTGTTTTTT
abundance: -
v_gene: TRBV9
d_gene: -
j_gene: TRBJ1-4

CDR3aa: CASSVIINEQFF
CDR3nt: TGTGCCAGCAGCGTTATAATCAATGAGCAGTTCTTC
abundance: few
v_gene: TRBV3-1/TRBV3-2
d_gene: -
j_gene: TRBJ2-1

CDR3aa: CATSREQASGNQPQHF
CDR3nt: TGTGCCACCAGCAGAGAACAGGCAAGCGGCAATCAGCCCCAGCATTTT
abundance: few
v_gene: TRBV15
d_gene: -
j_gene: TRBJ1-5

CDR3aa: CAWSVGTSTSGTQYF
CDR3nt: TGTGCCTGGAGTGTAGGGACTAGCACCTCCGGGACCCAGTACTTC
abundance: -
v_gene: TRBV30
d_gene: TRBD2
j_gene: TRBJ2-5

CDR3aa: CASREGEAFF
CDR3nt: TGTGCCAGCCGGGAAGGTGAAGCTTTCTTT
abundance: -
v_gene: TRBV2
d_gene: -
j_gene: TRBJ1-1

CDR3aa: CASSLGGGYRYNEQFF
CDR3nt: TGTGCCAGCAGCTTAGGAGGTGGGTACAGGTACAATGAGCAGTTCTTC
abundance: -
v_gene: TRBV11-2
d_gene: -
j_gene: TRBJ2-1

CDR3aa: CATQNRATNEKLFF
CDR3nt: TGTGCCACCCAGAACCGTGCAACTAATGAAAAACTGTTTTTT
abundance: -
v_gene: TRBV6-6
d_gene: -
j_gene: TRBJ1-4

CDR3aa: CAWSRVSYGYTF
CDR3nt: TGTGCCTGGAGCAGAGTCAGCTATGGCTACACCTTC
abundance: -
v_gene: TRBV30
d_gene: -
j_gene: TRBJ1-2

CDR3aa: CSVERGGTGELFF
CDR3nt: TGCAGCGTTGAACGGGGAGGCACCGGGGAGCTGTTTTTT
abundance: -
v_gene: TRBV29-1
d_gene: -
j_gene: TRBJ2-2

CDR3aa: CASTETEYSNQPQHF
CDR3nt: TGTGCCAGCACCGAGACAGAGTATAGCAATCAGCCCCAGCATTTT
abundance: -
v_gene: TRBV7-2
d_gene: -
j_gene: TRBJ1-5

CDR3aa: CASSIRRGSGQPQHF
CDR3nt: TGTGCCAGCAGTATACGCCGGGGGTCAGGTCAGCCCCAGCATTTT
abundance: -
v_gene: TRBV27
d_gene: -
j_gene: TRBJ1-5

CDR3aa: CASLRMTGPSEAFF
CDR3nt: TGTGCCAGCCTCCGTATGACAGGTCCGTCTGAAGCTTTCTTT
abundance: -
v_gene: TRBV6-5
d_gene: -
j_gene: TRBJ1-1

CDR3aa: CASSLELAGGLGTQYF
CDR3nt: TGTGCCAGCAGCTTAGAGTTAGCGGGGGGCTTGGGTACGCAGTATTTT
abundance: -
v_gene: TRBV11-2
d_gene: TRBD2
j_gene: TRBJ2-3

CDR3aa: CSVPGTAYNEQFF
CDR3nt: TGCAGCGTCCCCGGGACAGCCTACAATGAGCAGTTCTTC
abundance: -
v_gene: TRBV29-1
d_gene: TRBD1
j_gene: TRBJ2-1

CDR3aa: CASSFMGASGNEQFF
CDR3nt: TGTGCCAGCAGTTTTATGGGGGCGTCTGGCAATGAGCAGTTCTTC
abundance: -
v_gene: TRBV28
d_gene: -
j_gene: TRBJ2-1

CDR3aa: CAWRKGGYTF
CDR3nt: TGTGCCTGGAGAAAGGGTGGCTACACCTTC
abundance: -
v_gene: TRBV30
d_gene: -
j_gene: TRBJ1-2

CDR3aa: CASSQGPDSYNEQFF
CDR3nt: TGCGCCAGCAGCCAAGGGCCGGACAGTTACAATGAGCAGTTCTTC
abundance: -
v_gene: TRBV4-3
d_gene: -
j_gene: TRBJ2-1

CDR3aa: CASYRDREDNEQFF
CDR3nt: TGCGCCAGTTATCGGGACAGGGAGGACAATGAGCAGTTCTTC
abundance: -
v_gene: TRBV5-1
d_gene: TRBD1
j_gene: TRBJ2-1

CDR3aa: CASSWQDVNYNEQFF
CDR3nt: TGCGCCAGCAGCTGGCAGGACGTCAACTACAATGAGCAGTTCTTC
abundance: -
v_gene: TRBV5-1
d_gene: -
j_gene: TRBJ2-1

CDR3aa: CASSPSPKETQYF
CDR3nt: TGTGCCAGCTCACCTTCCCCGAAAGAGACCCAGTACTTC
abundance: -
v_gene: TRBV18
d_gene: -
j_gene: TRBJ2-5

CDR3aa: CARRGTDRYSATSGVSYEQYF
CDR3nt: TGCGCCAGACGGGGGACTGACAGGTACTCCGCCACTAGCGGGGTCTCCTACGAGCAGTACTTC
abundance: -
v_gene: TRBV5-1
d_gene: TRBD2
j_gene: TRBJ2-7

CDR3aa: CASTSEGRYETNGYTF
CDR3nt: TGTGCCAGTACCTCGGAGGGACGATATGAAACTAATGGCTACACCTTC
abundance: -
v_gene: TRBV19
d_gene: -
j_gene: TRBJ1-2

CDR3aa: CASSVDGAVASTDTQYF
CDR3nt: TGTGCCAGTAGTGTGGACGGGGCTGTAGCTAGCACAGATACGCAGTATTTT
abundance: -
v_gene: TRBV19
d_gene: -
j_gene: TRBJ2-3

CDR3aa: CASSLQNRSRGFPTNEKLFF
CDR3nt: TGTGCCAGCAGCCTACAAAACAGAAGCAGGGGGTTTCCAACTAATGAAAAACTGTTTTTT
abundance: -
v_gene: TRBV11-3
d_gene: TRBD1
j_gene: TRBJ1-4

CDR3aa: CASSPLAASGGLNEQFF
CDR3nt: TGTGCCAGCAGTCCTCTTGCGGCTAGCGGGGGGCTCAATGAGCAGTTCTTC
abundance: -
v_gene: TRBV27
d_gene: TRBD2
j_gene: TRBJ2-1

CDR3aa: CASSYGDRGSSPLHF
CDR3nt: TGTGCCAGCAGTTACGGGGACAGGGGGTCATCACCCCTCCACTTT
abundance: -
v_gene: TRBV6-2/TRBV6-3
d_gene: TRBD1
j_gene: TRBJ1-6

CDR3aa: CASSMQDRGRDQPQHF
CDR3nt: TGTGCCAGTAGTATGCAGGACAGGGGTAGGGATCAGCCCCAGCATTTT
abundance: few
v_gene: TRBV19
d_gene: TRBD1
j_gene: TRBJ1-5

CDR3aa: CASSQGPSYEQYF
CDR3nt: TGTGCCAGCAGCCAGGGACCTTCCTACGAGCAGTACTTC
abundance: -
v_gene: TRBV6-5
d_gene: -
j_gene: TRBJ2-7

CDR3aa: CASSSQPWGTRSYNSPLHF
CDR3nt: TGTGCCAGCAGTTCCCAACCATGGGGGACCCGCTCCTATAATTCACCCCTCCACTTT
abundance: -
v_gene: TRBV27
d_gene: -
j_gene: TRBJ1-6

CDR3aa: CASSPVRNQPQHF
CDR3nt: TGTGCCAGCAGCCCTGTTAGGAATCAGCCCCAGCATTTT
abundance: -
v_gene: TRBV7-8
d_gene: -
j_gene: TRBJ1-5

CDR3aa: CASSEDGRYGSGSPLHF
CDR3nt: TGTGCCAGCAGCGAAGACGGGCGTTACGGGTCAGGATCACCCCTCCACTTT
abundance: -
v_gene: TRBV7-8
d_gene: -
j_gene: TRBJ1-6

CDR3aa: CASSLQGGAQHF
CDR3nt: TGTGCCAGCAGTTTACAGGGAGGAGCCCAGCATTTT
abundance: -
v_gene: TRBV28
d_gene: -
j_gene: TRBJ1-5

CDR3aa: CASSPGGEQYF
CDR3nt: TGTGCCAGCTCACCAGGGGGTGAGCAGTACTTC
abundance: -
v_gene: TRBV18
d_gene: -
j_gene: TRBJ2-7

CDR3aa: CAISDGAGGPTDTQYF
CDR3nt: TGTGCCATCAGTGACGGAGCGGGGGGCCCTACAGATACGCAGTATTTT
abundance: -
v_gene: TRBV10-3
d_gene: TRBD2
j_gene: TRBJ2-3

CDR3aa: CASSPTTGGGYTF
CDR3nt: TGTGCCAGCAGTCCTACGACAGGGGGTGGCTACACCTTC
abundance: -
v_gene: TRBV6-5
d_gene: TRBD1
j_gene: TRBJ1-2

CDR3aa: CASSEQRGSYEQYF
CDR3nt: TGTGCCAGCAGTGAGCAGCGAGGCTCCTACGAGCAGTACTTC
abundance: -
v_gene: TRBV2
d_gene: -
j_gene: TRBJ2-7

CDR3aa: CASRRRVGTNEKLFF
CDR3nt: TGTGCCAGCCGGAGGCGGGTTGGAACTAATGAAAAACTGTTTTTT
abundance: once
v_gene: TRBV2
d_gene: -
j_gene: TRBJ1-4

CDR3aa: CASSIGTPPSEAFF
CDR3nt: TGTGCCAGTAGTATCGGGACTCCTCCCTCTGAAGCTTTCTTT
abundance: -
v_gene: TRBV19
d_gene: -
j_gene: TRBJ1-1

CDR3aa: CASRRDRVVQTQYF
CDR3nt: TGTGCCAGCAGGAGGGACAGGGTGGTGCAGACCCAGTACTTC
abundance: -
v_gene: TRBV28
d_gene: TRBD1
j_gene: TRBJ2-5

CDR3aa: CSASTGGSYNSPLHF
CDR3nt: TGCAGTGCTAGTACAGGGGGCTCCTATAATTCACCCCTCCACTTT
abundance: -
v_gene: TRBV20-1
d_gene: TRBD1
j_gene: TRBJ1-6

CDR3aa: CAWSQGSWEKLFF
CDR3nt: TGTGCCTGGAGTCAAGGGTCGTGGGAAAAACTGTTTTTT
abundance: once
v_gene: TRBV30
d_gene: -
j_gene: TRBJ1-4

CDR3aa: CASSLGDRGLDGYTF
CDR3nt: TGTGCCAGCAGCTTAGGGGACAGGGGGCTCGATGGCTACACCTTC
abundance: -
v_gene: TRBV13
d_gene: TRBD1
j_gene: TRBJ1-2

CDR3aa: CASSYLITDTQYF
CDR3nt: TGTGCCAGCAGTTACCTTATCACAGATACGCAGTATTTT
abundance: -
v_gene: TRBV6-5
d_gene: -
j_gene: TRBJ2-3

CDR3aa: CASSFTGGWNTEAFF
CDR3nt: TGTGCCAGCAGCTTCACAGGGGGCTGGAACACTGAAGCTTTCTTT
abundance: once
v_gene: TRBV7-8
d_gene: TRBD1
j_gene: TRBJ1-1

CDR3aa: CASTWDSGGYGELFF
CDR3nt: TGTGCCAGCACCTGGGATAGCGGGGGTTACGGGGAGCTGTTTTTT
abundance: -
v_gene: TRBV3-1/TRBV3-2
d_gene: TRBD2
j_gene: TRBJ2-2

CDR3aa: CASSWAGREYEQYF
CDR3nt: TGTGCCAGCAGCTGGGCGGGACGTGAGTACGAGCAGTACTTC
abundance: -
v_gene: TRBV5-6
d_gene: -
j_gene: TRBJ2-7

CDR3aa: CASSPTGTSGADTQYF
CDR3nt: TGCGCCAGCAGCCCAACCGGGACTAGCGGCGCAGATACGCAGTATTTT
abundance: -
v_gene: TRBV4-3
d_gene: TRBD2
j_gene: TRBJ2-3

CDR3aa: CASSELAGGPETQYF
CDR3nt: TGTGCCAGCAGTGAACTAGCGGGGGGGCCGGAGACCCAGTACTTC
abundance: few
v_gene: TRBV6-1
d_gene: TRBD2
j_gene: TRBJ2-5

CDR3aa: CASSSRDRGAFF
CDR3nt: TGTGCCAGCAGCTCCCGGGACAGGGGAGCTTTCTTT
abundance: -
v_gene: TRBV11-2
d_gene: TRBD1
j_gene: TRBJ1-1

CDR3aa: CASSGEEGRGYTF
CDR3nt: TGTGCCAGCAGTGGCGAGGAAGGAAGGGGCTACACCTTC
abundance: -
v_gene: TRBV2
d_gene: -
j_gene: TRBJ1-2

CDR3aa: CASSQQGDQPQHF
CDR3nt: TGTGCCAGCAGCCAGCAGGGGGATCAGCCCCAGCATTTT
abundance: -
v_gene: TRBV3-1/TRBV3-2
d_gene: TRBD1
j_gene: TRBJ1-5